The T cell receptor (beta chain) under discussion was sequenced for a study of T cells after yellow fever vaccination. Study-level findings and limits: The study re-detected most primary-vaccination clones after the booster (around 96% CD4, 88% CD8). Researchers noted that a small share of clonotypes showed up in both CD4 and CD8 compartments. Abundant contaminating clonotypes from the bulk population could appear in FACS-sorted repertoires.

The CDR3 is 13 residues long. V dropped 8 bases and J dropped 2; count of bases not matched to a gene: 6. Per germline, CDR1 SGHVS and CDR2 FQNEAQ. 5'RACE template switching generated TCR cDNA, adding a universal primer site and UMIs. A single record per CDR3 protein comes from TCRdb applying MiXCR to the 5' RACE reads. Of 500,000 to 650,000 distinct CDR3 sequences in the sample, more than 9% are singletons; the top ten hold approximately 15%. About this clonotype itself: What it binds is unknown.

The chain has TRBV7-8 and TRBJ2-7, with TRBD2 identical over 7 bases. The input for sequencing was PBMCs, taken on the day of the yellow fever booster vaccination. This receptor was identified in a man under 40 who received the YFV17D yellow fever vaccine. In DNA, the CDR3 is TGTGCCAGCTCTGGCGGGAGTGCCTACGAGCAGTACTTC. Its protein product is CASSGGSAYEQYF.